This T cell receptor (beta chain) was recorded in a study of T cell repertoires in cytomegalovirus infection. Overall study: CMV epitopes in the study were HLA-C-restricted (recently identified) and HLA-B-restricted (well studied). Public TCR beta signatures indicated both CMV infection and matching HLA type.

Study-wide results and limits: HLA-C-restricted CMV-specific TCR beta clonotypes prevailed in the ex vivo response. Public TCR beta family frequency separated CMV-and-HLA carriers, including in an independent cohort.

This clonotype was counted a single time. Antigen: not known. V lost 8 bases and J lost 0, with 11 bases in between. CDR1 is MNHEY, CDR2 SVGEGT, per germline. CDR3 size: 14 residues. MiXCR was run by TCRdb on the reads, yielding one entry per CDR3 protein. This sample has some 800,000 distinct CDR3 sequences, with 25% to 30% found just once. The source material was cultured CD8+ T cells from PBMCs, sampled from culture after CMV antigen stimulation. The clonotype comes from a human donor in good health (CMV status not recorded). Some clones in this sample may be carry-over from other donors' samples. V is TRBV6-2 or TRBV6-3 and J is TRBJ1-5, with unresolved D. The CDR3 region has the DNA TGTGCCAGCCAGACGACATATAGCAATCAGCCCCAGCATTTT. It yields the protein CASQTTYSNQPQHF.